Listed below are T cell receptor beta chains from one sample, sequenced in a study of cytomegalovirus exposure and HLA in healthy donors. Clones were read by immunoSEQ multiplex PCR, and TCRdb kept only the in-frame ones, dropping some. The sample consists of 120,000 or so clones, roughly a tenth of them appearing once. Specimen: PBMCs. These TCRs come from a woman aged 18-29 years in good health and CMV-seropositive. CDR3s include the opening cysteine and the closing phenylalanine or tryptophan. A D gene is named only where the DNA matches it firmly. Size is omitted from some rows. Given values are once, few, many or a class for expanded clones.

v_call,clone_size,d_call,j_call,cdr3_nt,cdr3_aa
TRBV11-3,few,TRBD1,TRBJ1-1,TGTGCCAGCAGCTCCCGGACAGGAGTGGCTGAAGCTTTCTTT,CASSSRTGVAEAFF
TRBV2,NA,NA,TRBJ2-4,TGTGCCAGCAGTGAGACAGCCATCATTCAGTACTTC,CASSETAIIQYF
TRBV19,few,NA,TRBJ2-5,TGTGCCAGTAGTGTCCGGTGGGAGACCCAGTACTTC,CASSVRWETQYF
TRBV7-9,few,NA,TRBJ2-5,TGTGCCAGCAGCCGACCACAGGGTGGAGGAGAGACCCAGTACTTC,CASSRPQGGGETQYF
TRBV19,NA,NA,TRBJ1-5,TGTGCCAGTTCGTATCAGGCCCAGCCCCAGCATTTT,CASSYQAQPQHF
TRBV5-6,few,NA,TRBJ1-1,TGTGCCAGCAGCGGGGGACTTACTGAAGCTTTCTTT,CASSGGLTEAFF
TRBV9,few,NA,TRBJ1-2,TGTGCCAGCAGCGTAGGAACGGCAAGTAGGACTTATGGCTACACCTTC,CASSVGTASRTYGYTF
TRBV5-6,NA,NA,TRBJ2-3,TGTGCCAGCACCCTCCCGGGGGGCACAGATACGCAGTATTTT,CASTLPGGTDTQYF
TRBV30,few,NA,TRBJ1-1,TGTGCCTGGATGTTGCGAGTCGTGAACACTGAAGCTTTCTTT,CAWMLRVVNTEAFF
TRBV5-6,NA,NA,TRBJ2-6,TGTGCCAGCAGCCTTTCCGGGGCCAACGTCCTGACTTTC,CASSLSGANVLTF
TRBV19,NA,TRBD1,TRBJ2-7,TGTGCCACAAAGAGTACGGGGACAGCTTACGAGCAGTACTTC,CATKSTGTAYEQYF
TRBV14,NA,NA,TRBJ2-7,TGTGCCAGCAGCCAATACCCCAGAGGATCCGAGCAGTACTTC,CASSQYPRGSEQYF
TRBV6-6,NA,NA,TRBJ1-5,TGTGCCAGCATCCGACCGGGTGATGACAATCAGCCCCAGCATTTT,CASIRPGDDNQPQHF
TRBV5-4,NA,TRBD1,TRBJ1-1,TGTGCCAGCAGCTTGTCGGGACAGGGGATGAACACTGAAGCTTTCTTT,CASSLSGQGMNTEAFF
TRBV4-1,few,TRBD1,TRBJ1-5,TGCGCCAGCAGCCACGAGGGCGGGACAGGGGGACAGCCCCAGCATTTT,CASSHEGGTGGQPQHF
TRBV6-6,NA,NA,TRBJ2-7,TGTGCCAGCAGCTCAGAAATCTACGAGCAGTACTTC,CASSSEIYEQYF
TRBV5-1,NA,NA,TRBJ1-6,TGCGCCAGAGTCAGGTCAGGGGCGGAATCACCCCTCCACTTT,CARVRSGAESPLHF
TRBV5-6,NA,NA,TRBJ1-2,TGTGCCAGCAGCCCGGACAGAGCTAACTATGGCTACACCTTC,CASSPDRANYGYTF
TRBV2,NA,NA,TRBJ2-7,TGTGCCACTCTGAGACGGAGCTACGAGCAGTACTTC,CATLRRSYEQYF
TRBV28,NA,TRBD2,TRBJ2-3,TGTGCCAGCGCTAGCGGGAAGAGAAGCACAGATACGCAGTATTTT,CASASGKRSTDTQYF